The clone carrying this T cell receptor beta chain occurred many times. Per the germline V gene, CDR1 is SEHNR and CDR2 is FQNEAQ (reference sequence). J lost 4 bases, V lost 10 bases, and 9 bases had no gene match. CDR3 length: 13 residues. TCRdb re-derived calls from the 5' RACE reads in MiXCR, one entry per CDR3 protein. The repertoire consists of a few hundred thousand distinct CDR3 sequences, with over 9% occurring once and the leading ten covering 22%. The sample is drawn from a study of T-cell memory formation after mild COVID-19. Study-wide context: TCR clusters were largely donor specific.

The chain is built from TRBV7-9 and TRBJ1-1, with 7 bases lining up with TRBD1. The sequenced sample was PBMCs or a T cell subset sorted from them (not recorded which). The sequence came from a young man who had mild COVID-19 (a few samples of this study predate the infection). Cell type and time point are not known. The CDR3 is CATGIQGGTEAFF. The CDR3 coding sequence is TGTGCCACCGGCATCCAGGGGGGCACTGAAGCTTTCTTT.